Sequencing of this T cell receptor beta chain was carried out in a study of siplizumab effects on memory and regulatory T cells. For every sample, approximately 9 x 10^4 TCR templates were assayed. TCRdb's copy holds only in-frame clones and misses some; the assay was immunoSEQ multiplex PCR. The sample has 110,000 or so clones; 92% are singletons. Germline trimming cut 5 bases from V and 7 bases from J; bases unmatched to any gene: 12. The CDR3 runs to 15 residues. The germline V gene has CDR1 SGHTA and CDR2 FQGNSA. Whole-study results and caveats: Many proliferating CD4+ or CD8+ clones remained unclassified. Roughly 75-96% of them could not be assigned either a naive or a memory phenotype. Apparently key alloresponse contributors, naive T cells also seemed more diverse than memory cells. Siplizumab produced a significant reduction in alloreactive sequences that were traceable to unstimulated CD4+ memory cells.

A note on this clone: No antigen is known for it.

The specimen was Tregs sorted from blood. This clonotype was obtained from a human donor in good health. V and J are TRBV7-2 and TRBJ1-2; 8 positions match TRBD1. The CDR3 DNA sequence: TGTGCCAGCAGCACCTCCATAGGACAGGGCGGTGGCTACACCTTC. This translates into CASSTSIGQGGGYTF.